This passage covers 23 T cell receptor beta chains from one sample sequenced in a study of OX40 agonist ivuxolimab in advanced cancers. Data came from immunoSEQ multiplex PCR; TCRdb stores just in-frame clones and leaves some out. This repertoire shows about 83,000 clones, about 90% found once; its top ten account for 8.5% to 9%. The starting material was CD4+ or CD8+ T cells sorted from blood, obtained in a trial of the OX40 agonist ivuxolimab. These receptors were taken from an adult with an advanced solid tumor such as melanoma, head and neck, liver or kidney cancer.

In nucleotides, the CDR3 is TGTGCCAGCAGTTACTCGGCCTACGAGCAGTACTTC. This translates into CASSYSAYEQYF. The chain combines TRBV6-6 with TRBJ2-5; no clear D. The DNA end favors TRBJ2-7, so the J call may be wrong. Germline V gives CDR1 MNHNY, CDR2 SVGAGI (reference sequence). CDR3 length: 12 residues.

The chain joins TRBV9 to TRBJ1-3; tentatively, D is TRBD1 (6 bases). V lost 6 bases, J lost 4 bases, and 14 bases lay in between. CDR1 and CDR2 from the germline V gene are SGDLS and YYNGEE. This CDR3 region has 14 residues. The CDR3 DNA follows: TGTGCCAGCAACCCAGGGGACCCGGGAAACACCATATATTTT. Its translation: CASNPGDPGNTIYF.

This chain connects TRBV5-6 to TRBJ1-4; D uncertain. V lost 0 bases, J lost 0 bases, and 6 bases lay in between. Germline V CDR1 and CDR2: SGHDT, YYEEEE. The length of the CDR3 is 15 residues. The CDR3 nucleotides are TGTGCCAGCAGCTTGGTTGCGACAACTAATGAAAAACTGTTTTTT. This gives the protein CASSLVATTNEKLFF.

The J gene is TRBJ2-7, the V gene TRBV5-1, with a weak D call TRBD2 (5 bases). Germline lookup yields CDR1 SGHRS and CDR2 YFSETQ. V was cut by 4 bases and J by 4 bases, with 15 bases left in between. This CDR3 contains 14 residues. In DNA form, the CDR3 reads TGCGCCAGCAGCCAAGGTGGACTCGCGTACGAGCAGTACTTC. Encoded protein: CASSQGGLAYEQYF.

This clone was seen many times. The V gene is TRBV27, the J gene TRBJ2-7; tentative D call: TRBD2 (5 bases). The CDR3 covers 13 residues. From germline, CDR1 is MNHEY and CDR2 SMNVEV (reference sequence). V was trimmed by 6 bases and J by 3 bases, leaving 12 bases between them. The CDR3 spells CASREGSNYEQYF. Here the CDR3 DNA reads TGTGCCAGCAGAGAGGGTTCGAACTACGAGCAGTACTTC.

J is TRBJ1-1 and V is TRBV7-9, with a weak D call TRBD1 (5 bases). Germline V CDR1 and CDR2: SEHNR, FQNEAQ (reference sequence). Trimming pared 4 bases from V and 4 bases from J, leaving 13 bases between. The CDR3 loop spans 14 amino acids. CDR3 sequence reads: CASSSTPRGTEAFF. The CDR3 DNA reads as TGTGCCAGCAGCTCCACCCCAAGGGGCACTGAAGCTTTCTTT.

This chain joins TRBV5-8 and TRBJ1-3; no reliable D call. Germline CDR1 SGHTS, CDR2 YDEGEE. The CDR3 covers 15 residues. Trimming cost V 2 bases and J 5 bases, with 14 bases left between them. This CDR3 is CASSFDLSGRNTIYF. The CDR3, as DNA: TGTGCCAGCAGCTTCGACTTGAGCGGTCGAAACACCATATATTTT.

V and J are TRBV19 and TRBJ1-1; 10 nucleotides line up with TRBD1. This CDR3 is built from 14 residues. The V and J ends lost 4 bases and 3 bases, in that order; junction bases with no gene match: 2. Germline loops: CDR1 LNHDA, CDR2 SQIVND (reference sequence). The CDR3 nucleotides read TGTGCCAGTAGTAAGGACAGGGGGTACACTGAAGCTTTCTTT. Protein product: CASSKDRGYTEAFF.

The chain's CDR3 is CAGLHLAKNIQYF. CDR3 bases: TGTGCCGGCCTCCACCTAGCCAAAAACATTCAGTACTTC. This sequence joins TRBV2 and TRBJ2-4; D call uncertain. V was shortened by 11 bases and J by 0 bases, with 11 bases between the two germline ends. CDR3 length: 13 amino acids. The V gene's germline CDR1 is SNHLY and CDR2 FYNNEI.

The CDR3 DNA reads as TGTGCCAGCAGCCAAGATCGGGTTGAGACGCTCGGCACAGATACGCAGTATTTT. Its protein product is CASSQDRVETLGTDTQYF. J is TRBJ2-3 and V is TRBV4-2; D not certain. Trimming cost V 0 bases and J 1 base, with 17 bases left between them. Looked up from germline, CDR1 is LGHNA and CDR2 is YNFKEQ. This CDR3 is 18 amino acids long.

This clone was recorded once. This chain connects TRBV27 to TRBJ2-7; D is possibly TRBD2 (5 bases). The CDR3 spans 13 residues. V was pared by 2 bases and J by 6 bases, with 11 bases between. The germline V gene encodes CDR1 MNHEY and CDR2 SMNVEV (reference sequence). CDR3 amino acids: CASSLGRGFEQYF. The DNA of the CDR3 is TGTGCCAGCAGTTTAGGCAGAGGGTTCGAGCAGTACTTC.

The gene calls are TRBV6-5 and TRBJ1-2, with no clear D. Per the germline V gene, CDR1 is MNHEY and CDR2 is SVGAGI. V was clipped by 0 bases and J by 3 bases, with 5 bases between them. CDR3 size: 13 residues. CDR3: CASSYSTDYGYTF. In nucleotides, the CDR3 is TGTGCCAGCAGTTACTCGACGGACTATGGCTACACCTTC.

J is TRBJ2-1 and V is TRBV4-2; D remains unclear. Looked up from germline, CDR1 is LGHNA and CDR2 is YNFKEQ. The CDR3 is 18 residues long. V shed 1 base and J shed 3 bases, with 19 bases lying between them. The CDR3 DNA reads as TGTGCCAGCAGCCAAGCGTCCCTAGTCAGCCTTAACTACAATGAGCAGTTCTTC. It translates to CASSQASLVSLNYNEQFF.

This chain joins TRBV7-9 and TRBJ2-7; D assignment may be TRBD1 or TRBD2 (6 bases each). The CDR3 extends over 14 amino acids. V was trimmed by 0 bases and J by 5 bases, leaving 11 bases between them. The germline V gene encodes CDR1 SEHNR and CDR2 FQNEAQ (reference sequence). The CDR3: CASSLASRGDEQYF. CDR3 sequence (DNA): TGTGCCAGCAGCTTAGCCTCTAGGGGGGACGAGCAGTACTTC.

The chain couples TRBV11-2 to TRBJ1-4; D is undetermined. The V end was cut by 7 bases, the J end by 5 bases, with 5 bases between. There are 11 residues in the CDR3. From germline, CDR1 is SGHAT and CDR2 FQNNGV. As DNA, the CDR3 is TGTGCCAGCACGCGGAATGAAAAACTGTTTTTT. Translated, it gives CASTRNEKLFF.

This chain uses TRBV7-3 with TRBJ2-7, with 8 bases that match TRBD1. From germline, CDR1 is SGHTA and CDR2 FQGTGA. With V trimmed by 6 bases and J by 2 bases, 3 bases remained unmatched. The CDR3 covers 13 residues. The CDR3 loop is CASRQGATYEQYF. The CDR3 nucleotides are TGTGCCAGCAGGCAGGGGGCCACCTACGAGCAGTACTTC.

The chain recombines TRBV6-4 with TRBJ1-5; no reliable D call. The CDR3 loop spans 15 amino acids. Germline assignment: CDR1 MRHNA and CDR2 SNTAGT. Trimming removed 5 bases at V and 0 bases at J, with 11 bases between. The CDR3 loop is CASSLFWDSNQPQHF. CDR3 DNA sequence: TGTGCCAGCAGTCTCTTTTGGGATAGCAATCAGCCCCAGCATTTT.

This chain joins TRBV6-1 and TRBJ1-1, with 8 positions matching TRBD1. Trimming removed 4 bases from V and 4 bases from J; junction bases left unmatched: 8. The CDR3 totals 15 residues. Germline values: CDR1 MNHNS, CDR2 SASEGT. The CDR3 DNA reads TGTGCCAGCAGTGTTGCACAGGGGGAAGGCACTGAAGCTTTCTTT. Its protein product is CASSVAQGEGTEAFF.

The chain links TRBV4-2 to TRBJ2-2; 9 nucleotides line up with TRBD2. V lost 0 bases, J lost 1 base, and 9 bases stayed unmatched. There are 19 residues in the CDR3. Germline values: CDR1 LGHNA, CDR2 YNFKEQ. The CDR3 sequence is CASSQDSLAGLLNTGELFF. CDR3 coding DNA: TGTGCCAGCAGCCAAGATTCCCTAGCGGGGTTACTGAACACCGGGGAGCTGTTTTTT.

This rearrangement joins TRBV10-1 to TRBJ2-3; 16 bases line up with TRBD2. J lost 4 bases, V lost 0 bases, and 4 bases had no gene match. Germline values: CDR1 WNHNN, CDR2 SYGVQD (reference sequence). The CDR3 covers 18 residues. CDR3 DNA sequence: TGCGCCAGCAGTGAGTCGGGACTAGCGGGGGGGCCCGCAGATACGCAGTATTTT. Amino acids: CASSESGLAGGPADTQYF.

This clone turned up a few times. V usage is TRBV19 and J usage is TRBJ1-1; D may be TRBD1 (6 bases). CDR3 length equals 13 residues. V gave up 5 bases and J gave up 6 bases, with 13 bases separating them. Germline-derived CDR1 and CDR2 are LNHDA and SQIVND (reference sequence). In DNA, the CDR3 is TGTGCCAGTAGTTATCAGGGGATCCCTGAAGCTTTCTTT. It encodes CASSYQGIPEAFF.

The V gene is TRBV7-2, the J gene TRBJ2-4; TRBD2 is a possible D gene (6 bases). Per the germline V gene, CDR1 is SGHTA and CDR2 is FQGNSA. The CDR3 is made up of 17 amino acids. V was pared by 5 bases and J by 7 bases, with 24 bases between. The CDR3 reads CASSQRGTGLKGNIQYF. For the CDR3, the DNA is TGTGCCAGCAGCCAGAGAGGGACCGGACTAAAAGGGAACATTCAGTACTTC. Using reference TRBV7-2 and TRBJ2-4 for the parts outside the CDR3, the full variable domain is GAGVSQSPSNKVTEKGKDVELRCDPISGHTALYWYRQSLGQGLEFLIYFQGNSAPDKSGLPSDRFSAERTGGSVSTLTIQRTQQEDSAVYLCASSQRGTGLKGNIQYFGAGTRLSVL.

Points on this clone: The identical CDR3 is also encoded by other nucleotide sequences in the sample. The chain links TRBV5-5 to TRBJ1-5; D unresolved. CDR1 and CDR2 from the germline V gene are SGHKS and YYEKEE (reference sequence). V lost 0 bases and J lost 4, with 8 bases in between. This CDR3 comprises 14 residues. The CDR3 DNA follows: TGTGCCAGCAGCTTGGCTTCGGAGAATCAGCCCCAGCATTTT. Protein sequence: CASSLASENQPQHF.